This record covers a single TCR beta chain. CDR3 length: 13 residues. The junction had 15 bases not matched to a gene; V was cut back by 6 bases and J by 14 bases. Germline CDR1 reads SQVTM; CDR2 reads ANQGSEA. Sequencing used immunoSEQ multiplex PCR; TCRdb keeps in-frame clones, though not all of them. This table has some 150,000 clones, 84% appearing once. The data derive from a study of blood T cell repertoires in COVID-19. Study as a whole: PBMCs, B-cell-depleted T cells, or T cells were the source of the cDNA or gDNA that made up the material.

The sequencing sample was made of peripheral blood. The rearrangement links TRBV29-1 to TRBJ2-1; 8 positions agree with TRBD1. This sequence was found in a human donor in a cohort sampled during active COVID-19. In nucleotides, the CDR3 is TGCAGCGTCGCTGAGACAGGGGAAGGAGGGGAGTTCTTC. This encodes CSVAETGEGGEFF.